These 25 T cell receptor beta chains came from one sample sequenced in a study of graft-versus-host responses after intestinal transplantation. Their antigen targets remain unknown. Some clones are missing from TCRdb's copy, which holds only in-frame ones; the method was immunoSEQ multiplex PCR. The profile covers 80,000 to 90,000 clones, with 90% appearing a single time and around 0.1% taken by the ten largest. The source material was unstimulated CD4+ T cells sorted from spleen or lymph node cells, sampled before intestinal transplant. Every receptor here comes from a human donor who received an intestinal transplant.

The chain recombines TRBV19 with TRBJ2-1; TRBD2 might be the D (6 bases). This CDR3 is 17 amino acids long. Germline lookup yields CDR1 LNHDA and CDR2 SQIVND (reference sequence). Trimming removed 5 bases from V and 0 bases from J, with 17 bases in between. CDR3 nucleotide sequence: TGTGCCAGTAGTCACCCGGGAGATTCGAGCTCCTACAATGAGCAGTTCTTC. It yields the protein CASSHPGDSSSYNEQFF.

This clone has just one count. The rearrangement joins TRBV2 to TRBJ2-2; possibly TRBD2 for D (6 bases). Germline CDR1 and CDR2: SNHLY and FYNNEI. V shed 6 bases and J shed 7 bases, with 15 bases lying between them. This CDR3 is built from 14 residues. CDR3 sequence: CASSRGDWGGELFF. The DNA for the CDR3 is TGTGCCAGCAGCCGCGGGGACTGGGGCGGGGAGCTGTTTTTT.

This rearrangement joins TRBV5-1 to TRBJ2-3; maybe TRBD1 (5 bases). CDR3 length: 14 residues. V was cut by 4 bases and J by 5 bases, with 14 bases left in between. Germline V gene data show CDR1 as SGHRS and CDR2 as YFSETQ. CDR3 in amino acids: CASSLGAGEDTQYF. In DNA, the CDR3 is TGCGCCAGCAGCCTTGGGGCCGGCGAAGATACGCAGTATTTT.

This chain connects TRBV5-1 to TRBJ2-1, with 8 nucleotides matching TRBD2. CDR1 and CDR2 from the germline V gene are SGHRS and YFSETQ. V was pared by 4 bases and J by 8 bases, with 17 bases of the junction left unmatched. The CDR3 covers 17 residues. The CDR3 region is CASSPARVSGEVHEQFF. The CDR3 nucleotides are TGCGCCAGCAGCCCGGCGCGTGTTAGCGGGGAGGTGCATGAGCAGTTCTTC.

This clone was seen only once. This CDR3 is CASSAPGQATYEQYF. The CDR3 DNA reads as TGTGCCAGTAGTGCCCCGGGACAGGCTACATACGAGCAGTACTTC. This chain uses TRBV19 with TRBJ2-7, with 8 bases fitting TRBD1. Germline V gives CDR1 LNHDA, CDR2 SQIVND (reference sequence). The CDR3 covers 15 residues. V shed 5 bases, J shed 4 bases, and the junction held 10 bases outside the gene matches.

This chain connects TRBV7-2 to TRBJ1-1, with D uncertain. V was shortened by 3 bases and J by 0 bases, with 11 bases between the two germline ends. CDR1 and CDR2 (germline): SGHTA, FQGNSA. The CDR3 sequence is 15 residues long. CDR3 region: CASSLWLGLNTEAFF. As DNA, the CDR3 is TGTGCCAGCAGCTTGTGGCTGGGCCTGAACACTGAAGCTTTCTTT.

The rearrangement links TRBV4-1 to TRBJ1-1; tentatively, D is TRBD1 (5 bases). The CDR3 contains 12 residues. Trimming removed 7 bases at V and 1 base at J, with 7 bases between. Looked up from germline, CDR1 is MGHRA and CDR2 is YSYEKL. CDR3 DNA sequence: TGCGCCAGCATCGGGGGGAACACTGAAGCTTTCTTT. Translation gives CASIGGNTEAFF.

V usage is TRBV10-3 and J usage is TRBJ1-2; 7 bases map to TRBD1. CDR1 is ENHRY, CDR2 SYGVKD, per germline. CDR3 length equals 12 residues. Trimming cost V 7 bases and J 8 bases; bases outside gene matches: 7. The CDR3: CAITSGGRGYTF. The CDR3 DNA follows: TGTGCCATCACCTCAGGGGGTAGGGGCTACACCTTC.

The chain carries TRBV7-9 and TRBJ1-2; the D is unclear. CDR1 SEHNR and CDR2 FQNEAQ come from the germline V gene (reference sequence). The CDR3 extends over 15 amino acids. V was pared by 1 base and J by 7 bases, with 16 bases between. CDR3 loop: CASSLGPGTEFGYTF. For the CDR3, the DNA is TGTGCCAGCAGCTTAGGACCGGGAACAGAGTTTGGCTACACCTTC. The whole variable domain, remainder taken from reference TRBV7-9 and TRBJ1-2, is DTGVSQNPRHKITKRGQNVTFRCDPISEHNRLYWYRQTLGQGPEFLTYFQNEAQLEKSRLLSDRFSAERPKGSFSTLEIQRTEQGDSAMYLCASSLGPGTEFGYTFGSGTRLTVV.

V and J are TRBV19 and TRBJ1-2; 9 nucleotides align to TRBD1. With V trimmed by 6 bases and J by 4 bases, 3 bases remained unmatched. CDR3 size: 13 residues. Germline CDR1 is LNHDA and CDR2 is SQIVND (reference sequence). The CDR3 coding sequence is TGTGCCAGTAGGAAGGGACAGGGCTATGGCTACACCTTC. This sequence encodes CASRKGQGYGYTF. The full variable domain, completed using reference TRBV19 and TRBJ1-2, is DGGITQSPKYLFRKEGQNVTLSCEQNLNHDAMYWYRQDPGQGLRLIYYSQIVNDFQKGDIAEGYSVSREKKESFPLTVTSAQKNPTAFYLCASRKGQGYGYTFGSGTRLTVV.

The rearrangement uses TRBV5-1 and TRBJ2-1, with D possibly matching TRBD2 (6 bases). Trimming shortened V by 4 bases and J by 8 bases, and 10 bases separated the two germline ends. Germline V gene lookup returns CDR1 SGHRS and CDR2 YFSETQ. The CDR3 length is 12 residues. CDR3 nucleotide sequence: TGCGCCAGCAGCACAACTAGCTATGAGCAGTTCTTC. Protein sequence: CASSTTSYEQFF.

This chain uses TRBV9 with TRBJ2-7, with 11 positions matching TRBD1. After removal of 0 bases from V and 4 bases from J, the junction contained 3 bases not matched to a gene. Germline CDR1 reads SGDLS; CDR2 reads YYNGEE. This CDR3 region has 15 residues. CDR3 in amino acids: CASSVGTGGEYEQYF. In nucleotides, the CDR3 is TGTGCCAGCAGCGTAGGGACAGGGGGCGAATACGAGCAGTACTTC.

The CDR3 DNA reads as TGTGCCAGTCACAGGGAAACTAACTATGGCTACACCTTC. It translates to CASHRETNYGYTF. The chain combines TRBV19 with TRBJ1-2; maybe TRBD1 (6 bases). The CDR3 spans 13 residues. Looked up from germline, CDR1 is LNHDA and CDR2 is SQIVND (reference sequence). The V and J ends lost 8 bases and 0 bases respectively, with 10 bases between them. Filled out from reference TRBV19 and TRBJ1-2, the complete variable domain reads DGGITQSPKYLFRKEGQNVTLSCEQNLNHDAMYWYRQDPGQGLRLIYYSQIVNDFQKGDIAEGYSVSREKKESFPLTVTSAQKNPTAFYLCASHRETNYGYTFGSGTRLTVV.

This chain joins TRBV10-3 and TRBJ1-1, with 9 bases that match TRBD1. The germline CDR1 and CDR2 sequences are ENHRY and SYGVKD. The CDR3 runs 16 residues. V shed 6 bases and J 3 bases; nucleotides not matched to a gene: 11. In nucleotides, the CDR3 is TGTGCCATCAGGAAAGACAGGGGGATTCGGTACACTGAAGCTTTCTTT. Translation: CAIRKDRGIRYTEAFF.

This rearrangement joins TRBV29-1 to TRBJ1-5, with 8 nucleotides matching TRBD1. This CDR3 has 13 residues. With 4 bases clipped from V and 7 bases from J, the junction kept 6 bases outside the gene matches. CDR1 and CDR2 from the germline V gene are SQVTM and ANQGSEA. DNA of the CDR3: TGCAGCGTTGCTCAGGGGGCTGGGCAGCCCCAGCATTTT. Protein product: CSVAQGAGQPQHF. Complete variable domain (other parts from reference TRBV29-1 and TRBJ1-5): SAVISQKPSRDICQRGTSLTIQCQVDSQVTMMFWYRQQPGQSLTLIATANQGSEATYESGFVIDKFPISRPNLTFSTLTVSNMSPEDSSIYLCSVAQGAGQPQHFGDGTRLSIL.

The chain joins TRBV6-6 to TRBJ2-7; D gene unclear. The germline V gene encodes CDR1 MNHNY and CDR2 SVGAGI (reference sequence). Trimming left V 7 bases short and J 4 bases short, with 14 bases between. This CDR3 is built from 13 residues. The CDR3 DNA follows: TGTGCCAGCAAACGAGCTCCAGCGTACGAGCAGTACTTC. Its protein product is CASKRAPAYEQYF.

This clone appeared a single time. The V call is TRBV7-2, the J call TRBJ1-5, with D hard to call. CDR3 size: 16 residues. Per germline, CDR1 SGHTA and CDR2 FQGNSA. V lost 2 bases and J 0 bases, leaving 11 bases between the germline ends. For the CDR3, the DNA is TGTGCCAGCAGCTTAAGAGCCGGGTATAGCAATCAGCCCCAGCATTTT. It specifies CASSLRAGYSNQPQHF.

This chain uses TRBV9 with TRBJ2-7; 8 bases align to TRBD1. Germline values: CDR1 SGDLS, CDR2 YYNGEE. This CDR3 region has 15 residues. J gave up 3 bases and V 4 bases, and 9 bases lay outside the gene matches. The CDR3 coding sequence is TGTGCCAGCAGCCCCCGACAGGGGACACACTACGAGCAGTACTTC. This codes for CASSPRQGTHYEQYF.

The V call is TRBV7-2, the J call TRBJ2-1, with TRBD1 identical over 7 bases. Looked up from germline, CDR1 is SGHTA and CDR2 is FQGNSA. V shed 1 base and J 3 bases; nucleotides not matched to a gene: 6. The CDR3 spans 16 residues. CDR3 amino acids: CASSLVGTALYNEQFF. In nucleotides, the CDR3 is TGTGCCAGCAGCTTAGTCGGGACAGCGCTCTACAATGAGCAGTTCTTC.

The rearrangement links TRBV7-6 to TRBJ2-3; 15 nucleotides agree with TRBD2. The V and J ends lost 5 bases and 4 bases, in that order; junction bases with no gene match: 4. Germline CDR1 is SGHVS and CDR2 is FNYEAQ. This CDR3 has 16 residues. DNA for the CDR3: TGTGCCAGCAGCCCCCGGACTAGCGGGGGGGCAGATACGCAGTATTTT. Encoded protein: CASSPRTSGGADTQYF.

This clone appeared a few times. The CDR3 is CASSSRGGNQPQHF. DNA for the CDR3: TGTGCCAGCAGTTCCCGCGGGGGTAATCAGCCCCAGCATTTT. The chain couples TRBV6-5 to TRBJ1-5; the D gene is possibly TRBD1 (5 bases). The V and J ends lost 4 bases and 4 bases respectively, with 11 bases between them. This CDR3 spans 14 amino acids. Germline-derived CDR1 and CDR2 are MNHEY and SVGAGI.

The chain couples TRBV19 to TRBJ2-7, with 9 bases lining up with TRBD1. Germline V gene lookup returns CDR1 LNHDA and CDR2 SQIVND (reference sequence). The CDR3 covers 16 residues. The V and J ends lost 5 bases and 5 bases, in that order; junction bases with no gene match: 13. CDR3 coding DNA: TGTGCCAGTAGTTATAGCCCGGGACAGGGTACTAACGAGCAGTACTTC. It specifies CASSYSPGQGTNEQYF. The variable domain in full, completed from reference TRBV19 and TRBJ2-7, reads DGGITQSPKYLFRKEGQNVTLSCEQNLNHDAMYWYRQDPGQGLRLIYYSQIVNDFQKGDIAEGYSVSREKKESFPLTVTSAQKNPTAFYLCASSYSPGQGTNEQYFGPGTRLTVT.

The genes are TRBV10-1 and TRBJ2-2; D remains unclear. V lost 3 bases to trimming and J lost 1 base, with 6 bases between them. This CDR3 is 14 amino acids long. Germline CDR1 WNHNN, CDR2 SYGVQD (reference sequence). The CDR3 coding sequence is TGCGCCAGCAGTGATCCCGGGAACACCGGGGAGCTGTTTTTT. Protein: CASSDPGNTGELFF.

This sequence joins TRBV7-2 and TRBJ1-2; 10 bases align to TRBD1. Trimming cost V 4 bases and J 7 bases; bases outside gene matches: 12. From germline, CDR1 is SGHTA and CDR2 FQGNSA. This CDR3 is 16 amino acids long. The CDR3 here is CASSSRQGAISVGYTF. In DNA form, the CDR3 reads TGTGCCAGCAGCTCTCGACAGGGGGCGATATCGGTTGGCTACACCTTC.

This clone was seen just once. DNA of the CDR3: TGTGCCAGCAGTCCCCGGGGGGAGACCCAGTACTTC. It is translated as CASSPRGETQYF. V usage is TRBV27 and J usage is TRBJ2-5; possible D gene TRBD2, 6 bases. The CDR3 is made up of 12 amino acids. The germline V gene has CDR1 MNHEY and CDR2 SMNVEV (reference sequence). The V gene lost 5 bases and the J gene lost 5 bases, with 9 bases spanning the gap.